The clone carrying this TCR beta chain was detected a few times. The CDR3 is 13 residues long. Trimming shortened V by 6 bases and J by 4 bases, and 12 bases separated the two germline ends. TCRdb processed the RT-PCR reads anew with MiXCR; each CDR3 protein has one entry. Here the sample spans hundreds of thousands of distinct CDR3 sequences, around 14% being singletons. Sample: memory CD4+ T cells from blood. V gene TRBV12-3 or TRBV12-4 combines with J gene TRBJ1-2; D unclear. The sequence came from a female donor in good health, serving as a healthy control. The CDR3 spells CASRVGNLYGYTF. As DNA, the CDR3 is TGTGCCAGCAGGGTGGGGAACCTCTATGGCTACACCTTC.